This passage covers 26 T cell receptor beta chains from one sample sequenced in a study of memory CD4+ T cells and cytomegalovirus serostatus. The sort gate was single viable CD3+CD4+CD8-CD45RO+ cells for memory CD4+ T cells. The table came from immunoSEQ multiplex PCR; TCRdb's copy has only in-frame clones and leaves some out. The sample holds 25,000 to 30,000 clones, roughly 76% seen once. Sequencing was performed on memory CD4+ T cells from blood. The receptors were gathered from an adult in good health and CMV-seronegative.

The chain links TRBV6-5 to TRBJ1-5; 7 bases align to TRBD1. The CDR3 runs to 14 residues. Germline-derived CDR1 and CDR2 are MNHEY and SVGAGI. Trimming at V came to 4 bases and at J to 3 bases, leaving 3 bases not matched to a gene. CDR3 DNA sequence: TGTGCCAGCAGTTTGACAGGGTACAATCAGCCCCAGCATTTT. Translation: CASSLTGYNQPQHF.

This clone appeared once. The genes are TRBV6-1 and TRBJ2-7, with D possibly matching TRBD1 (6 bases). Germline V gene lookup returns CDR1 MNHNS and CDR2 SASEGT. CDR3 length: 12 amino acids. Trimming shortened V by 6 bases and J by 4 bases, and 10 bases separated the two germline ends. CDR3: CASRIDRYEQYF. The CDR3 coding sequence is TGTGCCAGCAGAATCGACAGGTACGAGCAGTACTTC.

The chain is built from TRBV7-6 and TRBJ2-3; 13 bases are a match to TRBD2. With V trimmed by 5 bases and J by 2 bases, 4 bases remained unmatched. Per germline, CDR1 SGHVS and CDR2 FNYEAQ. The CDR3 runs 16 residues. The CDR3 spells CASSPGLAGSTDTQYF. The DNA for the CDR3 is TGTGCCAGCAGCCCGGGACTAGCGGGGTCCACAGATACGCAGTATTTT. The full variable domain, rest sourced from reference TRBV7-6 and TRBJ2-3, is GAGVSQSPRYKVTKRGQDVALRCDPISGHVSLYWYRQALGQGPEFLTYFNYEAQQDKSGLPNDRFSAERPEGSISTLTIQRTEQRDSAMYRCASSPGLAGSTDTQYFGPGTRLTVL.

CDR3 residues: CASAGGGPQETQYF. In DNA form, the CDR3 reads TGCGCCAGCGCCGGCGGGGGGCCCCAAGAGACCCAGTACTTC. The V and J genes are TRBV5-1 and TRBJ2-5; 8 bases agree with TRBD2. Germline CDR1 SGHRS, CDR2 YFSETQ. The CDR3 has 14 residues. Unmatched junction bases numbered 6, after V lost 7 bases and J lost 1 base.

In DNA, the CDR3 is TGTGCCTGGAGTGTTTTAGGCTACGAGCAGTACTTC. It yields the protein CAWSVLGYEQYF. The V call is TRBV30, the J call TRBJ2-7; D remains ambiguous. Germline V lookup: CDR1 GTSNPN, CDR2 SVGIG (reference sequence). This CDR3 has 12 residues. V dropped 0 bases and J dropped 3 bases, with 6 bases sitting between them.

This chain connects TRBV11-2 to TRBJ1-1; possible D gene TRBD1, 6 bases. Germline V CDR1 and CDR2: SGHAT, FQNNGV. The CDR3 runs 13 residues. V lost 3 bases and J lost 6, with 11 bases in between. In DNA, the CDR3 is TGTGCCAGCAGCTTTTGGGGGCGCGCTGAAGCTTTCTTT. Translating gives CASSFWGRAEAFF.

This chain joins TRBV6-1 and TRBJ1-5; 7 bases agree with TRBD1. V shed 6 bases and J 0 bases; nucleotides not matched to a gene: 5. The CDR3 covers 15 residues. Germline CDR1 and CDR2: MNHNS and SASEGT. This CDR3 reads CASRTRDSSNQPQHF. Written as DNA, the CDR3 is TGTGCCAGCAGGACACGGGACAGTAGCAATCAGCCCCAGCATTTT.

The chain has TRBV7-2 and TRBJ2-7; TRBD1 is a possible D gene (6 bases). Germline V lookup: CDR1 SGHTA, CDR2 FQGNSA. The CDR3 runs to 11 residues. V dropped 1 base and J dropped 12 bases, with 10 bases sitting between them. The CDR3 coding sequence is TGTGCCAGCAGCTTAGACGGACAGCCGTACTTC. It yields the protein CASSLDGQPYF. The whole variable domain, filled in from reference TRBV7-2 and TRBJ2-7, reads GAGVSQSPSNKVTEKGKDVELRCDPISGHTALYWYRQSLGQGLEFLIYFQGNSAPDKSGLPSDRFSAERTGGSVSTLTIQRTQQEDSAVYLCASSLDGQPYFGPGTRLTVT.

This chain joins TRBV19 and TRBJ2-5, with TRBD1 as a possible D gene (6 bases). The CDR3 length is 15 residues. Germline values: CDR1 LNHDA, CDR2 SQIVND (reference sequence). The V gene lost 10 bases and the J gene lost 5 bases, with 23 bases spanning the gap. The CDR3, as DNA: TGTGCCACCCAATTTGAGGGGGACCCTCTGGAGACCCAGTACTTC. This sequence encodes CATQFEGDPLETQYF.

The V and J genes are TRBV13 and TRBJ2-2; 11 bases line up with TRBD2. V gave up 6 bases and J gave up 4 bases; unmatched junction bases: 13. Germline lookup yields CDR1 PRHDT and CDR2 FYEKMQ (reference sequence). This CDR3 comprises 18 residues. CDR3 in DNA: TGTGCCAGCAGTACAAAAAGGCGACTAGCGGGAATCACCGGGGAGCTGTTTTTT. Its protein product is CASSTKRRLAGITGELFF. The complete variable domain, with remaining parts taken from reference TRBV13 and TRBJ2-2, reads AAGVIQSPRHLIKEKRETATLKCYPIPRHDTVYWYQQGPGQDPQFLISFYEKMQSDKGSIPDRFSAQQFSDYHSELNMSSLELGDSALYFCASSTKRRLAGITGELFFGEGSRLTVL.

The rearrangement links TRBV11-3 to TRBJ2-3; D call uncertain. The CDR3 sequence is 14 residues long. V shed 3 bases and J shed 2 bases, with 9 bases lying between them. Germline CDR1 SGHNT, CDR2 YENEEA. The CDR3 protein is CASSLGQITDTQYF. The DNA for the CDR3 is TGTGCCAGCAGCTTGGGTCAAATCACAGATACGCAGTATTTT. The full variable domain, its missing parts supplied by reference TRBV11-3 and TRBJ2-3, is EAGVVQSPRYKIIEKKQPVAFWCNPISGHNTLYWYLQNLGQGPELLIRYENEEAVDDSQLPKDRFSAERLKGVDSTLKIQPAELGDSAVYLCASSLGQITDTQYFGPGTRLTVL.

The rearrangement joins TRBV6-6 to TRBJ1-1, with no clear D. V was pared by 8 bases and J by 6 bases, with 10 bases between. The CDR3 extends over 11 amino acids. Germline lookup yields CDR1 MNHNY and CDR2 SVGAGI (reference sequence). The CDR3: CASSGISEAFF. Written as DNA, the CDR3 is TGTGCCAGCTCGGGGATCTCTGAAGCTTTCTTT.

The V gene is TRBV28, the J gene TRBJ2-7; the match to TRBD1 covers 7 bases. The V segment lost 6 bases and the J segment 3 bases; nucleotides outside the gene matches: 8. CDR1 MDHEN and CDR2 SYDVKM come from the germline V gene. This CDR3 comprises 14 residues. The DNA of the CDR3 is TGTGCCAGCAGGGTGACAGGGAATCTCTACGAGCAGTACTTC. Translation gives CASRVTGNLYEQYF.

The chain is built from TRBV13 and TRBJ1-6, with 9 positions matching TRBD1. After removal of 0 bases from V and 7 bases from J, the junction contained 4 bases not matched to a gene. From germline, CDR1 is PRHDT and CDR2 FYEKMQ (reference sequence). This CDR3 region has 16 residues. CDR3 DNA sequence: TGTGCCAGCAGCTTAGGATACAGGGGGCTCAATTCACCCCTCCACTTT. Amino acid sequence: CASSLGYRGLNSPLHF.

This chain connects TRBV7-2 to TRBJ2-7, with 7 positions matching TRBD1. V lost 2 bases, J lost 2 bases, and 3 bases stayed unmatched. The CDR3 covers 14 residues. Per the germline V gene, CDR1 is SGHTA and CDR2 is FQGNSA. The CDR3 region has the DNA TGTGCCAGCAGCTTACAGGGGGTGGCCTACGAGCAGTACTTC. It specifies CASSLQGVAYEQYF.

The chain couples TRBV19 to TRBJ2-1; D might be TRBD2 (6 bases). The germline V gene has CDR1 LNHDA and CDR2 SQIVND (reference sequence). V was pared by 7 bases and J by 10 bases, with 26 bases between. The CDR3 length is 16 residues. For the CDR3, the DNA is TGTGCCAGTACCCTACGCGGCGGGAACGAACCGGGGGAGCAGTTCTTC. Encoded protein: CASTLRGGNEPGEQFF.

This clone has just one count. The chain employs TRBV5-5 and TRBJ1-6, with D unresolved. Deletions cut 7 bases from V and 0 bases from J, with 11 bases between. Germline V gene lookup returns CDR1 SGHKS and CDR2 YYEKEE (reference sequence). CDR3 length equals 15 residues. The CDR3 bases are TGTGCCAGCTTTAGGGATAGCTCCTATAATTCACCCCTCCACTTT. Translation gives CASFRDSSYNSPLHF.

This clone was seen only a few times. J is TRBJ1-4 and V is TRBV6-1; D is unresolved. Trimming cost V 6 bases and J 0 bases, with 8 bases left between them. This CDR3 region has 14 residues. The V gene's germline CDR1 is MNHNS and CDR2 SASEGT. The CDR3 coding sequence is TGTGCCAGCAGCAGACAAGCAACTAATGAAAAACTGTTTTTT. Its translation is CASSRQATNEKLFF.

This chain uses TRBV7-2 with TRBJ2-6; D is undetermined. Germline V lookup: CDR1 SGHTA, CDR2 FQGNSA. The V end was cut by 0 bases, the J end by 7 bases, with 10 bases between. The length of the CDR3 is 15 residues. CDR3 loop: CASSLAALGANVLTF. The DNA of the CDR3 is TGTGCCAGCAGCTTAGCGGCCCTGGGCGCCAACGTCCTGACTTTC.

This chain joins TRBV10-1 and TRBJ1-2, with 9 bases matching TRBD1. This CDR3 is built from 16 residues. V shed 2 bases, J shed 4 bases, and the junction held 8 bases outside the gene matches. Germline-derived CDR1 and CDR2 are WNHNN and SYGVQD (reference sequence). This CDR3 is CASSERNRGRSYGYTF. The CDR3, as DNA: TGCGCCAGCAGTGAGAGAAACAGGGGGCGTTCCTATGGCTACACCTTC.

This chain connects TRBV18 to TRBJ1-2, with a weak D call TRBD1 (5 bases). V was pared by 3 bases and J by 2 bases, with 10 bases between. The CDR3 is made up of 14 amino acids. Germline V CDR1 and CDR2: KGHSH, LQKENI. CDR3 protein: CASSPGHVNYGYTF. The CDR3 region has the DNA TGTGCCAGCTCACCGGGGCACGTAAACTATGGCTACACCTTC.

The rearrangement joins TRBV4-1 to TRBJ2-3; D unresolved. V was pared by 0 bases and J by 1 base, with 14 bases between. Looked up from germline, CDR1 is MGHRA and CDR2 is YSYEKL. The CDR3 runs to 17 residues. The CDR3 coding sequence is TGCGCCAGCAGCCAAGAGCCACCCCCCGGAGGCACAGATACGCAGTATTTT. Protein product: CASSQEPPPGGTDTQYF.

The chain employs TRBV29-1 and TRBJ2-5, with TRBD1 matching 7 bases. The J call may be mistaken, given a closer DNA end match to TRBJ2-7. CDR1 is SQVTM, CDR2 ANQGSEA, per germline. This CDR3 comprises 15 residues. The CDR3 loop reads CSASKGAMGSYEQYF. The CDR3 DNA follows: TGCAGCGCTTCCAAGGGGGCGATGGGGTCCTACGAGCAGTACTTC.

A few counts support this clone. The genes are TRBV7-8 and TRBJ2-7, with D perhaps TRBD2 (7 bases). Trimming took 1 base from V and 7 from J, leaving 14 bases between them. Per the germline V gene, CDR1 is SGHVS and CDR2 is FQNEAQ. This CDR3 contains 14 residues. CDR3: CASSLVGGLREQYF. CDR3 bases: TGTGCCAGCAGCTTAGTCGGGGGGCTGAGGGAGCAGTACTTC.

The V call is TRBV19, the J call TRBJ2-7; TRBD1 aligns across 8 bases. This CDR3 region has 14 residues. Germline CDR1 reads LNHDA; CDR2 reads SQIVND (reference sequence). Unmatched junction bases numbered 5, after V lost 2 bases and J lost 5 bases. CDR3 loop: CASSIQGAMNEQYF. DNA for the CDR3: TGTGCCAGTAGTATACAGGGGGCCATGAACGAGCAGTACTTC.

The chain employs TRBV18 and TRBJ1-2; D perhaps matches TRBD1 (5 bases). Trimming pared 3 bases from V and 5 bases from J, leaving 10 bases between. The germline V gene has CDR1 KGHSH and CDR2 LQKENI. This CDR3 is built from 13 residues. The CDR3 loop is CASSPDRIYGYTF. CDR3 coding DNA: TGTGCCAGCTCACCCGACAGAATTTATGGCTACACCTTC.